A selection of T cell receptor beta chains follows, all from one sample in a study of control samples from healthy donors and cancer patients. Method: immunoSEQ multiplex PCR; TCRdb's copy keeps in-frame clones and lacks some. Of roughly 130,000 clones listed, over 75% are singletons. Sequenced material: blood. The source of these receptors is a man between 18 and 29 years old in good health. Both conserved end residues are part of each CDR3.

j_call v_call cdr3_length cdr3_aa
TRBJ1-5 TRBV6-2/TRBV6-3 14 CASSYPGTVQPQHF
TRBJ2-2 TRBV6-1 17 CASSEARRRPNTGELFF
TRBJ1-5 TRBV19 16 CASSISGRLSNQPQHF
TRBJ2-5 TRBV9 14 CASSVEGGAETQYF
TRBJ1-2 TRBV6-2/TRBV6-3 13 CASSYELNYGYTF
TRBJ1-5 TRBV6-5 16 CASSWDSQYSNQPQHF
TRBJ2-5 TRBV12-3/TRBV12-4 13 CASSFLPMETQYF
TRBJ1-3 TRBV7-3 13 CASSPLGGNTIYF
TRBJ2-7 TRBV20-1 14 CSASMGGGAAEQYF
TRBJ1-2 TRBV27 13 CASSSIDRGGYTF
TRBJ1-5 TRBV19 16 CASSILGRGDNQPQHF
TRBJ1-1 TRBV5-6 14 CASSPTGRGTEAFF
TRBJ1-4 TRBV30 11 CAWGTFEKLFF
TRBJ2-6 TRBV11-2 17 CASSLQGTSSGANVLTF
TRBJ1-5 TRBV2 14 CASSGTGVGQPQHF
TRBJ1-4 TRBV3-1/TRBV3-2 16 CASSPGTGWANEKLFF
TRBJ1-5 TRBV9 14 CASSRDLSNQPQHF
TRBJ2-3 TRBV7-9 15 CASSLSGGAKDTQYF
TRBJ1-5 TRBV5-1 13 CASGDGPGQPQHF
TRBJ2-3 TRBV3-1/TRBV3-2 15 CASSPPGLGTDTQYF
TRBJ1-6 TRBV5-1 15 CASSPEGAENSPLHF
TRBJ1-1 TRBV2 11 CASMRNTEAFF
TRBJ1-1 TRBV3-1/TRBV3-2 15 CASSQQREAGTEAFF
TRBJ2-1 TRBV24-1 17 CATSARWGGSSYNEQFF
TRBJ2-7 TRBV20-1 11 CSARTGAEQYF
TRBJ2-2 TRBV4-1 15 CASSQLHQNTGELFF
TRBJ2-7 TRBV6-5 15 CASSNRDRGLSEQYF
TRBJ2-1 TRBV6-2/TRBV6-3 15 CASSSGGAGINEQFF
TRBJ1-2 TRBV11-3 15 CASSLGASRVYGYTF
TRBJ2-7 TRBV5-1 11 CASASSYEQYF
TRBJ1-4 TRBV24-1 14 CATISERWGEKLFF
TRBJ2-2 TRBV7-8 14 CASSLVAETGELFF
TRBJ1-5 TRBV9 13 CASSPNDRGAQHF
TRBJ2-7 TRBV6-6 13 CASSPGQVYEQYF
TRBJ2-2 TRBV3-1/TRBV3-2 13 CASSQGSGGELFF
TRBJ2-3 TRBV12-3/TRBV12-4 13 CASSSDSTDTQYF
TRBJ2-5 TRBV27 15 CASKVSPGAGETQYF
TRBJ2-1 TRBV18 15 CASSPGQGSGNEQFF
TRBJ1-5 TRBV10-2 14 CASSIGTVNQPQHF
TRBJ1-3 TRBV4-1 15 CASRRRQGAGNTIYF
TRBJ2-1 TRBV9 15 CASSVAGGPGNEQFF
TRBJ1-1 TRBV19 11 CASSIAAGYFF
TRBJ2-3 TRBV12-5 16 CASGLVPGGHTDTQYF